Described below is a single T cell receptor beta chain sequence and its context. The antigen remains unidentified. This specimen belongs to a study of vaccination and CD4 T cells after COVID-19. J was trimmed by 3 bases and V by 3 bases; bases with no gene match: 7. From germline, CDR1 is DFQATT and CDR2 SNEGSKA (reference sequence). This CDR3 has 17 amino acids. Treatment noted: roughly 10-day PBMC culture with coronavirus spike peptide pools or control peptides (ViraFEST assay). The assay that was used to sequence DNA from cultured CD4+ T cells was the Oncomine TCR Beta short-read assay. MiXCR, run by TCRdb on the PCR reads, gives a single entry per CDR3 protein. The sample holds about 7,100 distinct CDR3 sequences; around three fifths are singletons and the top ten take 25% to 30%.

The sequencing sample was made of CD4+ T cells from blood, cultured in vitro. This clonotype was sampled from a human donor who had recovered from COVID-19. The chain links TRBV20-1 to TRBJ2-3; TRBD2 aligns across 15 bases. The CDR3 here is CSASLPGLAGGTDTQYF. The CDR3 region has the DNA TGCAGTGCTAGCCTACCGGGACTAGCGGGGGGTACAGATACGCAGTATTTT.